One and the same sample provided the 20 T cell receptor beta chains below, sequenced in a study of blood T cells in healthy people across ages. It was with a sample-barcoded 5' primer and a J-beta primer mix that a second PCR of roughly 6 to 12 cycles was run. Each CDR3 protein gets one entry after TCRdb re-called the 5' RACE reads with MiXCR. The top ten hold approximately 14% of the sample, which has hundreds of thousands of distinct CDR3 sequences, around 31% seen once. The specimen was blood. Receptor source: a woman over 75 in good health.

There are a few counts of this clonotype. The rearrangement links TRBV6-1 to TRBJ1-1; tentative D call: TRBD1 (6 bases). The ends were cut back, 6 bases at V and 3 bases at J, with 14 bases in the middle. Germline V CDR1 and CDR2: MNHNS, SASEGT. The length of the CDR3 is 14 residues. For the CDR3, the DNA is TGTGCCAGCAGACTGGGGGGGCCGGACACTGAAGCTTTCTTT. It is translated as CASRLGGPDTEAFF.

The table lists this clonotype with many counts. This sequence joins TRBV13 and TRBJ2-7, with 9 bases fitting TRBD1. Losses at the gene ends were 4 bases for V and 6 bases for J; bases not matched to a gene: 7. CDR3 length: 14 residues. Germline lookup yields CDR1 PRHDT and CDR2 FYEKMQ (reference sequence). The CDR3 DNA is TGTGCCAGCAGCTGGGGACAGGGCAGCTTCGAGCAGTACTTC. This sequence encodes CASSWGQGSFEQYF.

The rearrangement uses TRBV20-1 and TRBJ1-2, with D unclear. This CDR3 has 13 residues. V was clipped by 7 bases and J by 4 bases, with 16 bases between them. From germline, CDR1 is DFQATT and CDR2 SNEGSKA (reference sequence). This chain's CDR3 is CSGALGRTYGYTF. Written as DNA, the CDR3 is TGCAGTGGTGCCTTAGGGCGGACCTATGGCTACACCTTC.

Points on this clonotype: A much larger clone is a single base away; this may be a read error. The chain combines TRBV20-1 with TRBJ2-1; 11 bases match TRBD2. The DNA end lines up better with TRBJ2-7; the J call may be wrong. Germline V gives CDR1 DFQATT, CDR2 SNEGSKA (reference sequence). This CDR3 comprises 17 residues. The chain's CDR3 is CSARVISGGDSYNEQYF. As DNA, the CDR3 is TGCAGTGCTAGAGTGATTAGCGGGGGGGACTCCTACAATGAGCAGTACTTC.

In regard to this clonotype: Being one base from a much bigger clone, this may be a read error. The chain has TRBV10-3 and TRBJ2-7; 7 positions agree with TRBD1. CDR3 length equals 14 residues. The trim removed 6 bases at V and 0 bases at J, leaving 5 bases unmatched. Germline values: CDR1 ENHRY, CDR2 SYGVKD. The CDR3 here is CAIRGTDSSYEQYF. DNA of the CDR3: TGTGCCATCAGGGGGACAGACAGCTCCTACGAGCAGTACTTC.

This clonotype was counted only a few times. CDR3 residues: CSASVEDYNSPLHF. Written as DNA, the CDR3 is TGCAGTGCTTCCGTGGAGGACTATAATTCACCCCTCCACTTT. V and J are TRBV20-1 and TRBJ1-6; D unclear. This CDR3 is built from 14 residues. V dropped 5 bases and J dropped 3 bases, with 11 bases sitting between them. Germline loops: CDR1 DFQATT, CDR2 SNEGSKA (reference sequence).

In this sample, this clonotype turned up a few times. The chain uses TRBV11-2 and TRBJ2-2; TRBD2 might be the D (6 bases). Trimming removed 1 base at V and 0 bases at J, with 9 bases between. Germline CDR1 and CDR2: SGHAT and FQNNGV. The CDR3 runs 16 residues. In DNA form, the CDR3 reads TGTGCCAGCAGCTTAGGTCGGAGGGCGAACACCGGGGAGCTGTTTTTT. Protein sequence: CASSLGRRANTGELFF.

This clonotype was seen repeatedly, ten times or more. The chain couples TRBV6-2 or TRBV6-3 to TRBJ2-7; D gene ambiguous. Deletions cut 6 bases from V and 2 bases from J, with 17 bases between. CDR1 MNHEY and CDR2 SVGEGT come from the germline V gene. This CDR3 has 15 residues. The CDR3 is CASRPRAGATYEQYF. CDR3 coding DNA: TGTGCCAGCAGGCCACGGGCAGGAGCCACCTACGAGCAGTACTTC.

The chain is built from TRBV3-1 and TRBJ2-3; the D gene is possibly TRBD2 (5 bases). The germline V gene has CDR1 LGHDT and CDR2 YNNKEL (reference sequence). The CDR3 extends over 12 amino acids. Trimming took 7 bases from V and 2 from J, leaving 7 bases between them. CDR3 nucleotides: TGTGCCAGCACGGGATTCACAGATACGCAGTATTTT. This translates into CASTGFTDTQYF.

The genes are TRBV5-1 and TRBJ1-1; tentative D call: TRBD1 (5 bases). The germline V gene encodes CDR1 SGHRS and CDR2 YFSETQ. The V end was cut by 4 bases, the J end by 0 bases, with 16 bases between. The CDR3 length is 16 residues. DNA for the CDR3: TGCGCCAGCAGCCTTTTCCCCGAGGGGATGAACACTGAAGCTTTCTTT. It encodes CASSLFPEGMNTEAFF.

This clonotype was recorded many times. The J gene is TRBJ1-6, the V gene TRBV28, with a possible D match to TRBD1 (5 bases). Germline CDR1 reads MDHEN; CDR2 reads SYDVKM. This CDR3 comprises 15 residues. With 7 bases removed from V and 3 bases from J, the gap between germline ends came to 13 bases. CDR3 coding DNA: TGTGCCAGCATTCGGGACCCCAACTATAATTCACCCCTCCACTTT. This codes for CASIRDPNYNSPLHF.

This clonotype was seen at least ten times. This chain uses TRBV28 with TRBJ2-5; D tentatively reads TRBD1 or TRBD2 (5 bases each). The CDR3 runs to 13 residues. Trimming took off 6 bases at V and 7 bases at J, with 15 bases between the two ends. The germline V gene has CDR1 MDHEN and CDR2 SYDVKM. CDR3 nucleotides: TGTGCCAGCAGGGAAGGGACCGTGGGGACCCAGTACTTC. As protein: CASREGTVGTQYF. Using reference TRBV28 and TRBJ2-5 for the parts outside the CDR3, the full variable domain is DVKVTQSSRYLVKRTGEKVFLECVQDMDHENMFWYRQDPGLGLRLIYFSYDVKMKEKGDIPEGYSVSREKKERFSLILESASTNQTSMYLCASREGTVGTQYFGPGTRLLVL.

There are many counts of this clonotype. The chain joins TRBV29-1 to TRBJ2-5, with D perhaps TRBD1 or TRBD2 (5 bases each). The V end was cut by 2 bases, the J end by 4 bases, with 17 bases between. Looked up from germline, CDR1 is SQVTM and CDR2 is ANQGSEA. The CDR3 consists of 15 residues. The CDR3 DNA is TGCAGCGTTGAAAGAGGGACCGGAATCTTAGAGACCCAGTACTTC. This translates into CSVERGTGILETQYF.

Of note for this clonotype: Just one base apart from a much larger clone, this may be a read error. The rearrangement links TRBV24-1 to TRBJ2-7; 9 nucleotides line up with TRBD1. This CDR3 has 15 amino acids. Germline values: CDR1 KGHDR, CDR2 SFDVKD. The CDR3 DNA is TGTGCCGCCAGTGATTTTGGGGACAGGGTAATGGAGCAGTACTTC. Encoded protein: CAASDFGDRVMEQYF.

This clonotype was counted ten times or more. DNA for the CDR3: TGTGCCACCAGCATTCTCTACAGGGCGGGCGAGACCCAGTACTTC. It is translated as CATSILYRAGETQYF. The chain links TRBV15 to TRBJ2-5; D is possibly TRBD1 (6 bases). V lost 4 bases to trimming and J lost 5 bases, with 17 bases between them. This CDR3 region has 15 residues. The V gene's germline CDR1 is LNHNV and CDR2 YYDKDF (reference sequence).

This clonotype has ten or more counts. The chain links TRBV6-1 to TRBJ1-4; 12 bases are shared with TRBD1. The CDR3 runs to 21 residues. CDR1 and CDR2 from the germline V gene are MNHNS and SASEGT. The V segment lost 6 bases and the J segment 7 bases; nucleotides outside the gene matches: 24. The CDR3 DNA sequence: TGTGCCAGCAGACTAGACCCATATACCGGGACAGGGGGCGAGGCTAGTGAAAAACTGTTTTTT. Translated, it gives CASRLDPYTGTGGEASEKLFF.

This rearrangement joins TRBV6-6 to TRBJ2-5, with TRBD1 identical over 9 bases. J gave up 11 bases and V 0 bases, and 16 bases lay outside the gene matches. The V gene's germline CDR1 is MNHNY and CDR2 SVGAGI (reference sequence). This CDR3 is built from 17 residues. This CDR3 reads CASSYSVTGGLYNEQYF. The CDR3 DNA follows: TGTGCCAGCAGTTACTCGGTTACAGGGGGCTTATACAATGAGCAGTACTTC.

CDR3 nucleotide sequence: TGTGCCAGCAGCTTAAGTCTGAGATCGGACTATGGCTACACCTTC. This gives the protein CASSLSLRSDYGYTF. The V call is TRBV28, the J call TRBJ1-2; D is unresolved. V dropped 6 bases and J dropped 3 bases, with 17 bases sitting between them. Germline CDR1 is MDHEN and CDR2 is SYDVKM. CDR3 size: 15 residues.

This clonotype came up many times. The chain employs TRBV2 and TRBJ1-5; D not certain. The CDR3 covers 13 residues. V gave up 11 bases and J gave up 7 bases, with 18 bases separating them. Germline V gene sequence: CDR1 SNHLY, CDR2 FYNNEI. The CDR3, as DNA: TGTGCCGGAAGAAGGGATGTTGAGCAGCCCCAGCATTTT. It codes for CAGRRDVEQPQHF.

The genes are TRBV6-2 or TRBV6-3 and TRBJ2-1; no firm D call. CDR1 is MNHEY, CDR2 SVGEGT, per germline. The ends were cut back, 4 bases at V and 0 bases at J, with 7 bases in the middle. The CDR3 is 14 residues long. For the CDR3, the DNA is TGTGCCAGCAGTTGGGAATTCTCCTACAATGAGCAGTTCTTC. Amino acids: CASSWEFSYNEQFF.